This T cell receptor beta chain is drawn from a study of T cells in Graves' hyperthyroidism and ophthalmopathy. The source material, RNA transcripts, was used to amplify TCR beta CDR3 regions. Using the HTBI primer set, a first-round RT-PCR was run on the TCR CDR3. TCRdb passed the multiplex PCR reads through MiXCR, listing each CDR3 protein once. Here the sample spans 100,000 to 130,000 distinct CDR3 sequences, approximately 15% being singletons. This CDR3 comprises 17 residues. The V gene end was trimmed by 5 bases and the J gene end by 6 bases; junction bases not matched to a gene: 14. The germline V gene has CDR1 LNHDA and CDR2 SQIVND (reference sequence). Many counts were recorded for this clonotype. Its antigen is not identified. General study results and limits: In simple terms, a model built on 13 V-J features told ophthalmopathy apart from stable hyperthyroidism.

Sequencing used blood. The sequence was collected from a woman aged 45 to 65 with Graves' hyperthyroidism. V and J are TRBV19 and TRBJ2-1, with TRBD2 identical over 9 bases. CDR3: CASSDLALAGAINEQFF. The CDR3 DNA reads TGTGCCAGTAGTGACCTGGCTTTAGCGGGAGCCATCAATGAGCAGTTCTTC.